This record covers a single T cell receptor beta chain. Its antigen is not known. This record belongs to a study of T cell responses to AZD1222 COVID-19 vaccine. The study's findings and limits: Females outnumbered males among donors, who were mostly white British; clonal diversity was possibly underestimated.

Unmatched junction bases numbered 8, after V lost 4 bases and J lost 4 bases. Germline lookup yields CDR1 LGHDT and CDR2 YNNKEL (reference sequence). CDR3 size: 15 residues. Sequencing used immunoSEQ multiplex PCR; TCRdb keeps in-frame clones, though not all of them. The table includes 140,000 to 150,000 clones, about 92% detected once. The sequencing here drew on peripheral blood, taken on day 0 of AZD1222 vaccination. The receptor was isolated from an adult in good health. This chain links TRBV3-1 (or the pseudogene TRBV3-2) with TRBJ1-2, with 8 bases lining up with TRBD1. The CDR3, as DNA: TGTGCCAGCAGCCGAAGCACAGGGGGACCCTATGGCTACACCTTC. Amino acids: CASSRSTGGPYGYTF.